What follows describes a single TCR beta chain. No antigen is known for it. Measured with immunoSEQ multiplex PCR; TCRdb has only the in-frame clones, and not every one. The sample contains 20,000 to 25,000 clones, approximately 90% of which appear only once. This specimen comes from a study of chemoradiotherapy in HPV16-positive cancers. On the study more broadly: Candidate HPV-specific clones and shared TCR motifs came from a couple of HPV16-positive patients. Study outcomes and limitations: Non-HPV-specific T cells did not expand in tumors during treatment, whereas candidate HPV-specific clones and E7-related motifs did.

This CDR3 region has 15 residues. V lost 5 bases to trimming and J lost 4 bases, with 12 bases between them. CDR1 and CDR2 from the germline V gene are LNHDA and SQIVND (reference sequence). Sequencing used blood, obtained from a patient who underwent chemoradiotherapy. The genes are TRBV19 and TRBJ2-6, with a possible D match to TRBD2 (6 bases). This clonotype originated in a human donor with HPV-associated anogenital cancer. CDR3 nucleotide sequence: TGTGCCAGTAGTCAGGAGGGTCCCGGGGCCAACGTCCTGACTTTC. It translates to CASSQEGPGANVLTF.